The present entry profiles one T cell receptor (beta chain) with its context. The data were taken from a study of OX40 agonist ivuxolimab in advanced cancers. On the study more broadly: Ivuxolimab was delivered to patients intravenously every 2 weeks at doses spanning 0.01 to 10 mg/kg.

The CDR3 has 14 amino acids. Per germline, CDR1 KGHSH and CDR2 LQKENI. V dropped 5 bases and J dropped 3; count of bases not matched to a gene: 4. The protocol was immunoSEQ multiplex PCR, while the TCRdb copy is restricted to in-frame clones and leaves out a portion. The sample records 65,000 to 70,000 clones, 85% to 90% being singletons. This TCR was recovered from an adult with an advanced solid tumor such as melanoma, head and neck, liver or kidney cancer. The gene calls are TRBV18 and TRBJ2-3; the match to TRBD1 covers 8 bases. The source was CD4+ or CD8+ T cells sorted from blood, collected in a trial of the OX40 agonist ivuxolimab. CDR3 region: CASSADRATDTQYF. CDR3 nucleotide sequence: TGTGCCAGCTCAGCGGACAGGGCTACAGATACGCAGTATTTT.